These T cell receptor beta chains were read from a single sample in a study of cytomegalovirus exposure and HLA in healthy donors. Repertoires were generated with immunoSEQ multiplex PCR, while TCRdb's copy carries only in-frame clones and drops some. Among about 180,000 clones, about 85% were seen once, and the ten largest hold about 17%. The sequenced sample consisted of PBMCs. The receptors shown here come from a man aged 18-30 years in good health and CMV-seropositive. Each CDR3 is given with its conserved first and last residue. The D gene is left open where the match is weak. For some rows the clone size is stated as once, few or many, or as a class when expanded; others skip it.

DNA: TGTGCCAGCAGCTTGGACAGGGAGCACAATGAGCAGTTCTTC
CDR3: CASSLDREHNEQFF
J: TRBJ2-1
V: TRBV5-4
D: -
size: -

DNA: TGCGCCAGCAGTTATAGGGGCCTCAGTAGCACAGATACGCAGTATTTT
CDR3: CASSYRGLSSTDTQYF
J: TRBJ2-3
V: TRBV4-1
D: -
size: -

DNA: TGTGCCAGCAGCCTCCCTCAGGGGCAAGGCGGCTACACCTTC
CDR3: CASSLPQGQGGYTF
J: TRBJ1-2
V: TRBV4-2
D: -
size: -

DNA: TGTGCCAGCAGTCGGACTAGCGGGGGGAAGGATACGCAGTATTTT
CDR3: CASSRTSGGKDTQYF
J: TRBJ2-3
V: TRBV2
D: TRBD2
size: -

DNA: TGCGCCAGCAGTGAGGTAGTTGGGCCTTCCTACGAGCAGTACTTC
CDR3: CASSEVVGPSYEQYF
J: TRBJ2-7
V: TRBV10-2
D: -
size: -

DNA: TGTGCTAGTGGTTTGGTACTGAATAGACTAGCGGGGGGGCTGTATGGGTATGAGCAGTTCTTC
CDR3: CASGLVLNRLAGGLYGYEQFF
J: TRBJ2-1
V: TRBV12-5
D: TRBD2
size: -

DNA: TGCGCCAGCAGCCAAACCGGGACAGGGGGGGACGAGCAGTACTTC
CDR3: CASSQTGTGGDEQYF
J: TRBJ2-7
V: TRBV4-1
D: TRBD1
size: once

DNA: TGTGCCACCAGCAGAGATCCCCGGGGGAGAACTGAAGCTTTCTTT
CDR3: CATSRDPRGRTEAFF
J: TRBJ1-1
V: TRBV15
D: -
size: -

DNA: TGTGCCAGCAGCTTGGGGGCCCTGAGTGGCTACACCTTC
CDR3: CASSLGALSGYTF
J: TRBJ1-2
V: TRBV5-4
D: -
size: -

DNA: TGTGCCAGCAGCTTACCGGACAGCGGCCCGGAGACCCAGTACTTC
CDR3: CASSLPDSGPETQYF
J: TRBJ2-5
V: TRBV11-2
D: -
size: -

DNA: TGCGCCAGCAGCCAATCATTAAGGAGTACTGAAGCTTTCTTT
CDR3: CASSQSLRSTEAFF
J: TRBJ1-1
V: TRBV4-1
D: -
size: -

DNA: TGCGCCAGCCGTCTTGCGGGAGTTGGGGGAGAGACCCAGTACTTC
CDR3: CASRLAGVGGETQYF
J: TRBJ2-5
V: TRBV5-1
D: TRBD2
size: -

DNA: TGCGCCAGCGCACGACAGGGGACATCCTTCAATGAGCAGTTCTTC
CDR3: CASARQGTSFNEQFF
J: TRBJ2-1
V: TRBV5-1
D: TRBD1
size: -

DNA: TGCGCCAGCAGCCAAGATGGGGGGGGTGAGCGGGAGGGCGGGTGCCACGAGCAGTACTTC
CDR3: CASSQDGGGEREGGCHEQYF
J: TRBJ2-7
V: TRBV4-1
D: TRBD2
size: -

DNA: TGTGCCAGTGAAATCGGGACAGGGGGCGATGGCTACACCTTC
CDR3: CASEIGTGGDGYTF
J: TRBJ1-2
V: TRBV5-6
D: TRBD1
size: -

DNA: TGCGCCAGCAGCTTAACAGGCATGAACACTGAAGCTTTCTTT
CDR3: CASSLTGMNTEAFF
J: TRBJ1-1
V: TRBV5-1
D: -
size: few

DNA: TGTGCCAGCAGCCCAGGGGGTCCACCGGGCTACACCTTC
CDR3: CASSPGGPPGYTF
J: TRBJ1-2
V: TRBV11-2
D: TRBD1
size: -

DNA: TGCGCCAGCAGCTTGGGGACAGGGGGAGAAAAACTGTTTTTT
CDR3: CASSLGTGGEKLFF
J: TRBJ1-4
V: TRBV5-1
D: TRBD1
size: -

DNA: TGTGCCAGCAGTGTACAGGGATTCCCAGAGACCCAGTACTTC
CDR3: CASSVQGFPETQYF
J: TRBJ2-5
V: TRBV28
D: -
size: -